What follows are 14 T cell receptor beta chains derived from one specimen sequenced in a study of naive and memory T cell subsets. Both TRBC1 and TRBC2 were covered by a beta constant-region primer of two equimolar oligonucleotides. Nested alpha and beta constant-region primers with the SP2 primer drove four PCR rounds on ligated cDNA. TCRdb reprocessed the UMI-ligation and nested PCR reads with MiXCR, giving one entry per CDR3 protein. The profile shows tens of thousands of distinct CDR3 sequences, approximately 9.2% of them singletons. Sequencing was carried out using naive CD8+ T cells from blood. Source of these receptors: a human donor in good health.

This clonotype turned up a few times. V usage is TRBV29-1 and J usage is TRBJ2-5; possibly TRBD2 for D (6 bases). Germline assignment: CDR1 SQVTM and CDR2 ANQGSEA. Trimming left V 0 bases short and J 5 bases short, with 19 bases between. The CDR3 is made up of 16 amino acids. The CDR3 protein is CSVEETDYMEGETQYF. Here the CDR3 DNA reads TGCAGCGTTGAAGAAACGGACTATATGGAAGGGGAGACCCAGTACTTC.

This clonotype was counted many times. The genes are TRBV28 and TRBJ2-1, with D maybe TRBD2 (6 bases). V shed 2 bases and J shed 3 bases, with 14 bases lying between them. The CDR3 is 16 residues long. From germline, CDR1 is MDHEN and CDR2 SYDVKM. The CDR3 nucleotides read TGTGCCAGCAGTTTAGGGAGGCTAGTAAGCTACAATGAGCAGTTCTTC. Its translation is CASSLGRLVSYNEQFF.

A note on this clonotype: This may be a read error, as it is one base from a much larger clone. The chain has TRBV10-3 and TRBJ2-1, with D possibly TRBD2 on 6 matching bases. Germline CDR1 ENHRY, CDR2 SYGVKD. The CDR3 runs 16 residues. The CDR3 sequence is CAVSEPSGPSYNEQFF. The CDR3 DNA reads TGTGCCGTCAGTGAGCCCAGCGGGCCTTCCTACAATGAGCAGTTCTTC.

For the CDR3, the DNA is TGTGCCAGCAGCCAAGAAAAAGGCCGGGACAGACATCAGCCCCAGCATTTT. It codes for CASSQEKGRDRHQPQHF. The chain uses TRBV3-1 and TRBJ1-5; 7 bases match TRBD1. The CDR3 contains 17 residues. The junction had 10 bases not matched to a gene; V was cut back by 0 bases and J by 5 bases. Germline-derived CDR1 and CDR2 are LGHDT and YNNKEL (reference sequence).

This clonotype showed up just a few times. The rearrangement uses TRBV30 and TRBJ2-3, with D tentatively TRBD1 (6 bases). This CDR3 has 14 residues. Trimming shortened V by 1 base and J by 4 bases, and 12 bases separated the two germline ends. CDR1 and CDR2 from the germline V gene are GTSNPN and SVGIG (reference sequence). Written as DNA, the CDR3 is TGTGCCTGGAGTGATGAGGGGGTGGCAGATACGCAGTATTTT. This sequence encodes CAWSDEGVADTQYF.

In its sample, this clonotype was seen many times. This chain connects TRBV9 to TRBJ2-3; TRBD2 matches at 15 bases. This CDR3 is built from 17 residues. Germline CDR1 SGDLS, CDR2 YYNGEE. The V segment lost 3 bases and the J segment 3 bases; nucleotides outside the gene matches: 5. CDR3 protein: CASSAAGTSGRTDTQYF. CDR3 bases: TGTGCCAGCAGCGCGGCCGGGACTAGCGGGAGGACAGATACGCAGTATTTT.

This clonotype was counted at least ten times. The V and J genes are TRBV4-3 and TRBJ2-7, with D perhaps TRBD2 (5 bases). Deletions cut 0 bases from V and 2 bases from J, with 8 bases between. From germline, CDR1 is LGHNA and CDR2 YSLEER. CDR3 length equals 14 residues. DNA of the CDR3: TGCGCCAGCAGCCAAGAGAGCGGAACCTACGAGCAGTACTTC. Amino acid sequence: CASSQESGTYEQYF.

This clonotype was counted at least ten times. The chain is built from TRBV27 and TRBJ2-3; 10 bases are shared with TRBD2. Germline CDR1 MNHEY, CDR2 SMNVEV (reference sequence). CDR3 length: 15 residues. J was trimmed by 3 bases and V by 2 bases; bases with no gene match: 2. The CDR3 loop is CASSLVAGGTDTQYF. The CDR3 nucleotides read TGTGCCAGCAGTTTAGTAGCGGGAGGTACAGATACGCAGTATTTT.

The rearrangement uses TRBV28 and TRBJ2-5, with TRBD2 identical over 12 bases. The CDR3 covers 16 residues. CDR1 and CDR2 (germline): MDHEN, SYDVKM. Trimming at V came to 4 bases and at J to 1 base, leaving 4 bases not matched to a gene. The CDR3 DNA reads TGTGCCAGCAGTTCTCTAGCGGGAGGGATCCAAGAGACCCAGTACTTC. Translated: CASSSLAGGIQETQYF.

This clonotype was detected ten times or more. The chain joins TRBV7-6 to TRBJ2-2; possibly TRBD2 for D (6 bases). This CDR3 spans 13 amino acids. Germline V gene lookup returns CDR1 SGHVS and CDR2 FNYEAQ. With 5 bases removed from V and 6 bases from J, the gap between germline ends came to 10 bases. Written as DNA, the CDR3 is TGTGCCAGCAGCGCTAGGGAGGCCGGGGAGCTGTTTTTT. It translates to CASSAREAGELFF. The full variable domain, rest sourced from reference TRBV7-6 and TRBJ2-2, is GAGVSQSPRYKVTKRGQDVALRCDPISGHVSLYWYRQALGQGPEFLTYFNYEAQQDKSGLPNDRFSAERPEGSISTLTIQRTEQRDSAMYRCASSAREAGELFFGEGSRLTVL.

This clonotype has at least ten counts. The V and J genes are TRBV7-9 and TRBJ2-7; D gene unclear. The CDR3 has 15 residues. V was shortened by 6 bases and J by 0 bases, with 15 bases between the two germline ends. The germline V gene has CDR1 SEHNR and CDR2 FQNEAQ (reference sequence). The CDR3 sequence is CASSHPEGPSYEQYF. In nucleotides, the CDR3 is TGTGCCAGCAGTCATCCGGAAGGGCCCTCCTACGAGCAGTACTTC.

The genes are TRBV10-2 and TRBJ2-1; weak D call: TRBD2 (5 bases). The V and J ends lost 4 bases and 6 bases respectively, with 7 bases between them. This CDR3 is built from 12 residues. Germline V gene lookup returns CDR1 WSHSY and CDR2 SAAADI. Here the CDR3 reads CASSGGPNEQFF. CDR3 nucleotides: TGCGCCAGCAGTGGAGGGCCCAATGAGCAGTTCTTC.

This clonotype occurred a few times. This chain connects TRBV30 to TRBJ1-4; D is undetermined. Germline lookup yields CDR1 GTSNPN and CDR2 SVGIG (reference sequence). The length of the CDR3 is 13 residues. Between the trimmed V and J ends, which lost 0 bases and 8 bases, there was a span of 10 bases. As DNA, the CDR3 is TGTGCCTGGAGTGTAGGTGTCGACGAAAAACTGTTTTTT. The encoded protein is CAWSVGVDEKLFF.

This clonotype appeared a few times. The CDR3 sequence: CASSPEDRGLGTGELFF. The CDR3 region has the DNA TGTGCCAGCAGTCCTGAAGACAGGGGATTGGGGACCGGGGAGCTGTTTTTT. V is TRBV12-3 or TRBV12-4 and J is TRBJ2-2; 8 bases align to TRBD1. The V and J ends lost 5 bases and 5 bases, in that order; junction bases with no gene match: 13. This CDR3 comprises 17 residues.